Each of the 32 T cell receptor beta chains below was sequenced from the same sample in a study of cytomegalovirus exposure and HLA in healthy donors. In the PCR, 60 Vbeta and 13 Jbeta primers were used. The data were produced by immunoSEQ multiplex PCR, yet TCRdb's version contains in-frame clones alone and is incomplete. The sample lists about 250,000 clones, approximately 70% occurring once. Sequences were obtained from PBMCs. The receptors shown here come from a female donor in good health and CMV-seronegative.

In its sample, this clone was seen a few times. This rearrangement joins TRBV7-2 to TRBJ2-7; 9 positions agree with TRBD1. The CDR3 contains 15 residues. In germline, CDR1 is SGHTA, CDR2 FQGNSA. After removal of 0 bases from V and 1 base from J, the junction contained 1 base not matched to a gene. CDR3 DNA: TGTGCCAGCAGCTTAGCAGGACAGGGGTCCTACGAGCAGTACTTC. It translates to CASSLAGQGSYEQYF.

The count of this clone is one. This rearrangement joins TRBV19 to TRBJ2-1, with TRBD1 identical over 9 bases. J was trimmed by 0 bases and V by 6 bases; bases with no gene match: 6. The CDR3 is 16 residues long. The germline V gene has CDR1 LNHDA and CDR2 SQIVND (reference sequence). CDR3 in amino acids: CASRNTGGSSYNEQFF. In DNA form, the CDR3 reads TGTGCCAGTAGGAACACAGGGGGCAGCTCCTACAATGAGCAGTTCTTC.

The V and J genes are TRBV9 and TRBJ1-5; D not certain. V was trimmed by 0 bases and J by 2 bases, leaving 6 bases between them. Germline CDR1 is SGDLS and CDR2 is YYNGEE. This CDR3 region has 14 residues. CDR3 in DNA: TGTGCCAGCAGCGTAGATCTCGGCAATCAGCCCCAGCATTTT. Residues: CASSVDLGNQPQHF.

This chain connects TRBV4-2 to TRBJ2-1; TRBD2 agrees at 9 bases. J gave up 5 bases and V 4 bases, and 9 bases lay outside the gene matches. Looked up from germline, CDR1 is LGHNA and CDR2 is YNFKEQ. The CDR3 spans 16 residues. In DNA, the CDR3 is TGTGCCAGCAGCCGAAAGACGCCTAGCGGGAACAATGAGCAGTTCTTC. Translated: CASSRKTPSGNNEQFF.

In this sample, this clone turned up once. The chain joins TRBV28 to TRBJ2-1, with 11 bases identical to TRBD2. V lost 5 bases to trimming and J lost 0 bases; unmatched junction nucleotides: 6. The CDR3 covers 17 residues. Germline CDR1 and CDR2: MDHEN and SYDVKM. The CDR3 sequence is CASSTLAGGSSYNEQFF. DNA of the CDR3: TGTGCCAGCAGTACCTTAGCGGGAGGGAGCTCCTACAATGAGCAGTTCTTC. Drawing the rest from reference TRBV28 and TRBJ2-1, the complete variable domain is DVKVTQSSRYLVKRTGEKVFLECVQDMDHENMFWYRQDPGLGLRLIYFSYDVKMKEKGDIPEGYSVSREKKERFSLILESASTNQTSMYLCASSTLAGGSSYNEQFFGPGTRLTVL.

This clone is a singleton in its sample. The rearrangement joins TRBV27 to TRBJ2-1, with TRBD1 identical over 8 bases. Germline CDR1 and CDR2: MNHEY and SMNVEV (reference sequence). Trimming cost V 6 bases and J 5 bases; bases outside gene matches: 3. CDR3 length: 13 amino acids. In DNA form, the CDR3 reads TGTGCCAGCAGGTCGACAGGGGACAATGAGCAGTTCTTC. Its protein product is CASRSTGDNEQFF.

This clone occurred a few times. V usage is TRBV2 and J usage is TRBJ2-7; 12 nucleotides line up with TRBD1. Germline V lookup: CDR1 SNHLY, CDR2 FYNNEI. The CDR3 runs 15 residues. V lost 4 bases and J lost 9; bases outside the gene matches: 10. The CDR3 DNA follows: TGTGCCAGCAGTGGAGGTGGGACAGGGGGCTCGAGGCAGTACTTC. Its protein is CASSGGGTGGSRQYF.

The rearrangement joins TRBV9 to TRBJ1-5; no definite D call. From germline, CDR1 is SGDLS and CDR2 YYNGEE. CDR3 length: 15 amino acids. V dropped 0 bases and J dropped 5 bases, with 12 bases sitting between them. In DNA, the CDR3 is TGTGCCAGCAGCGTAGCCAACAGCAATTATCAGCCCCAGCATTTT. Its translation is CASSVANSNYQPQHF.

This clone was seen a single time. The rearrangement links TRBV6-6 to TRBJ1-2; TRBD1 is a possible D gene (5 bases). Trimming left V 8 bases short and J 2 bases short, with 18 bases between. CDR1 is MNHNY, CDR2 SVGAGI, per germline (reference sequence). The CDR3 covers 15 residues. The CDR3, as DNA: TGTGCCAGCTCCGATCCCAGGGAGGGGAACTATGGCTACACCTTC. This codes for CASSDPREGNYGYTF.

This clone occurred a few times. This rearrangement joins TRBV7-9 to TRBJ2-7, with TRBD2 identical over 9 bases. Germline CDR1 is SEHNR and CDR2 is FQNEAQ (reference sequence). The CDR3 spans 16 residues. With 1 base clipped from V and 1 base from J, the junction kept 5 bases outside the gene matches. CDR3 nucleotide sequence: TGTGCCAGCAGCTTAGAGTCTAGCGGGAAATCCTACGAGCAGTACTTC. Its translation: CASSLESSGKSYEQYF.

The genes are TRBV5-6 and TRBJ2-1; 13 nucleotides line up with TRBD2. CDR3 length: 15 amino acids. Germline-derived CDR1 and CDR2 are SGHDT and YYEEEE. J gave up 9 bases and V 4 bases, and 7 bases lay outside the gene matches. The CDR3 DNA is TGTGCCAGCAGCGGAACTAGCGGGAGGGCCCTTGAGCAGTTCTTC. Its translation is CASSGTSGRALEQFF. The full variable domain, in which reference TRBV5-6 and TRBJ2-1 provide the parts outside the CDR3, is DAGVTQSPTHLIKTRGQQVTLRCSPKSGHDTVSWYQQALGQGPQFIFQYYEEEERQRGNFPDRFSGHQFPNYSSELNVNALLLGDSALYLCASSGTSGRALEQFFGPGTRLTVL.

V usage is TRBV5-6 and J usage is TRBJ2-5; D perhaps matches TRBD1 (5 bases). The assigned J gene may be wrong: the sequence end matches TRBJ2-7 better. CDR1 SGHDT and CDR2 YYEEEE come from the germline V gene. This CDR3 is 13 amino acids long. Here the CDR3 DNA reads TGTGCCAGCAGCTTGGACAGGTCCCGCGAGCAGTACTTC. Its translation is CASSLDRSREQYF.

This clone was observed a few times. The CDR3 DNA reads as TGCAGTGCCCCCCTCAATGAGCAGTTCTTC. Amino acid sequence: CSAPLNEQFF. This chain links TRBV20-1 with TRBJ2-1, with D uncertain. Trimming stripped 6 bases from V and 6 bases from J, with 6 bases between. CDR3 length: 10 amino acids. Germline-derived CDR1 and CDR2 are DFQATT and SNEGSKA (reference sequence).

The chain has TRBV2 and TRBJ2-5; TRBD1 matches at 8 bases. There are 15 residues in the CDR3. V gave up 6 bases and J gave up 4 bases; unmatched junction bases: 10. Germline values: CDR1 SNHLY, CDR2 FYNNEI. The CDR3 DNA is TGTGCCAGCAGGCTTCGTACAGGGGGTACAGAGACCCAGTACTTC. Amino acid sequence: CASRLRTGGTETQYF.

This chain uses TRBV2 with TRBJ1-5; a weak D match, TRBD1 (5 bases). Between the trimmed V and J ends, which lost 9 bases and 0 bases, there was a span of 12 bases. The CDR3 consists of 14 residues. From germline, CDR1 is SNHLY and CDR2 FYNNEI. In DNA, the CDR3 is TGTGCCAGTAAAAGGGACTATAGCAATCAGCCCCAGCATTTT. Translation: CASKRDYSNQPQHF.

The V gene is TRBV6-1, the J gene TRBJ2-7; D is ambiguous. CDR3 size: 12 residues. V shed 7 bases and J shed 3 bases, with 10 bases lying between them. CDR1 is MNHNS, CDR2 SASEGT, per germline. The CDR3 DNA follows: TGTGCCAGCAAATGGCGCGGCTACGAGCAGTACTTC. Amino acids: CASKWRGYEQYF.

This clone came up a few times. The CDR3 loop is CASSLREGGDNEQFF. DNA for the CDR3: TGTGCCAGCAGCTTACGGGAGGGCGGGGACAATGAGCAGTTCTTC. The chain has TRBV7-9 and TRBJ2-1, with 8 bases identical to TRBD2. The CDR3 extends over 15 amino acids. The V segment lost 2 bases and the J segment 5 bases; nucleotides outside the gene matches: 5. Looked up from germline, CDR1 is SEHNR and CDR2 is FQNEAQ (reference sequence).

The chain couples TRBV7-9 to TRBJ2-1; D gene uncertain. Between the trimmed V and J ends, which lost 3 bases and 5 bases, there was a span of 11 bases. Germline CDR1 and CDR2: SEHNR and FQNEAQ (reference sequence). CDR3 size: 14 residues. CDR3 nucleotide sequence: TGTGCCAGCAGCTTTAGTAATAGTAACAATGAGCAGTTCTTC. Residues: CASSFSNSNNEQFF.

The rearrangement links TRBV6-5 to TRBJ1-6, with 7 bases identical to TRBD1. Per germline, CDR1 MNHEY and CDR2 SVGAGI. The CDR3 totals 15 residues. Trimming removed 6 bases from V and 7 bases from J; junction bases left unmatched: 9. This CDR3 reads CASSLNRGDNSPLHF. The CDR3 DNA reads as TGTGCCAGCAGCCTAAACAGGGGCGACAATTCACCCCTCCACTTT.

V usage is TRBV13 and J usage is TRBJ2-2; 8 bases line up with TRBD2. J was trimmed by 3 bases and V by 6 bases; bases with no gene match: 18. CDR3 size: 19 residues. Germline CDR1 is PRHDT and CDR2 is FYEKMQ (reference sequence). This chain's CDR3 is CASRRSENERGRDTGELFF. CDR3 nucleotides: TGTGCCAGCAGACGGAGCGAGAACGAGCGGGGGAGGGACACCGGGGAGCTGTTTTTT.

The gene calls are TRBV7-9 and TRBJ1-1; D is undetermined. CDR1 is SEHNR and CDR2 is FQNEAQ in the germline V gene (reference sequence). The CDR3 loop spans 12 amino acids. The V and J ends lost 7 bases and 6 bases respectively, with 12 bases between them. The CDR3 loop is CASTGVPSEAFF. Here the CDR3 DNA reads TGTGCCAGCACCGGGGTTCCTTCTGAAGCTTTCTTT. Full variable domain (missing parts from reference TRBV7-9 and TRBJ1-1): DTGVSQNPRHKITKRGQNVTFRCDPISEHNRLYWYRQTLGQGPEFLTYFQNEAQLEKSRLLSDRFSAERPKGSFSTLEIQRTEQGDSAMYLCASTGVPSEAFFGQGTRLTVV.

Turning to this clone: Other DNA sequences in the sample encode the same CDR3. The J gene is TRBJ2-4, the V gene TRBV6-1; D call uncertain. The CDR3 length is 12 residues. V lost 1 base to trimming and J lost 7 bases, with 5 bases between them. The V gene's germline CDR1 is MNHNS and CDR2 SASEGT. CDR3 coding DNA: TGTGCCAGCAGTGAAGGTGGCAACATTCAGTACTTC. Residues: CASSEGGNIQYF.

Notes on this clone: A junction end diverges from the germline sequence, so it may reflect a read error. The genes are TRBV7-9 and TRBJ1-2; TRBD1 matches 8 bases. Germline V gene sequence: CDR1 SEHNR, CDR2 FQNEAQ (reference sequence). The CDR3 length is 17 residues. For the CDR3, the DNA is TGTTCCAGCAGCTCGTCACCAGGACAGGGAGCTAACTATGGCTACACCTTC. This sequence encodes CSSSSSPGQGANYGYTF.

The chain links TRBV28 to TRBJ1-1; 9 bases fit TRBD1. This CDR3 has 14 amino acids. CDR1 MDHEN and CDR2 SYDVKM come from the germline V gene. V gave up 5 bases and J gave up 5 bases; unmatched junction bases: 6. This CDR3 reads CASSPTGGRTEAFF. The CDR3 DNA is TGTGCCAGCAGTCCAACAGGGGGCAGGACTGAAGCTTTCTTT.

The table lists this clone with a few counts. The rearrangement joins TRBV30 to TRBJ1-3; 10 nucleotides agree with TRBD1. CDR1 is GTSNPN and CDR2 is SVGIG in the germline V gene (reference sequence). V shed 8 bases, J shed 6 bases, and the junction held 7 bases outside the gene matches. The CDR3 has 13 amino acids. The CDR3 nucleotides read TGTGCCATAGACAGGGGGCACGAAAACACCATATATTTT. This encodes CAIDRGHENTIYF.

The chain recombines TRBV10-3 with TRBJ2-5; unclear D gene. The DNA end lines up better with TRBJ2-7; the J call may be wrong. The CDR3 extends over 12 amino acids. Germline V gene sequence: CDR1 ENHRY, CDR2 SYGVKD. The CDR3 sequence is CAISETSYEQYF. DNA for the CDR3: TGTGCCATCAGTGAGACTTCATACGAGCAGTACTTC.

The count of this clone is one. The CDR3 spells CAWSVRKKRWEETQYF. CDR3 in DNA: TGTGCCTGGAGTGTACGTAAAAAGCGATGGGAAGAGACCCAGTACTTC. This chain joins TRBV30 and TRBJ2-5; D unresolved. Looked up from germline, CDR1 is GTSNPN and CDR2 is SVGIG (reference sequence). Trimming stripped 0 bases from V and 3 bases from J, with 17 bases between. The CDR3 is 16 residues long.

This chain links TRBV6-1 with TRBJ2-1; D perhaps matches TRBD1 (6 bases). Trimming took off 3 bases at V and 0 bases at J, with 9 bases between the two ends. Germline assignment: CDR1 MNHNS and CDR2 SASEGT. This CDR3 is 15 amino acids long. In DNA, the CDR3 is TGTGCCAGCAGTGATGACAGGTTCTCCTACAATGAGCAGTTCTTC. Translating it yields CASSDDRFSYNEQFF.

The chain couples TRBV11-2 to TRBJ1-1; D gene uncertain. V lost 1 base, J lost 6 bases, and 15 bases lay in between. The CDR3 totals 15 residues. The germline gives CDR1 SGHAT, CDR2 FQNNGV. In DNA form, the CDR3 reads TGTGCCAGCAGCTTAGGCGGCAAGCTGGTGCCTGAAGCTTTCTTT. Residues: CASSLGGKLVPEAFF.

The count of this clone is one. The rearrangement uses TRBV7-3 and TRBJ2-3; D may be TRBD1 (5 bases). CDR3 length: 15 amino acids. V lost 5 bases to trimming and J lost 0 bases, with 12 bases between them. The germline V gene encodes CDR1 SGHTA and CDR2 FQGTGA. The CDR3 sequence is CASSARASSTDTQYF. CDR3 DNA sequence: TGTGCCAGCAGCGCCAGGGCATCTAGCACAGATACGCAGTATTTT.

This sequence joins TRBV27 and TRBJ2-3; a possible D gene is TRBD2 (6 bases). Germline assignment: CDR1 MNHEY and CDR2 SMNVEV (reference sequence). The V end was cut by 4 bases, the J end by 4 bases, with 18 bases between. The CDR3 runs 16 residues. The CDR3 coding sequence is TGTGCCAGCAGTTCTGGGCCGACTAGAAATCCAGATACGCAGTATTTT. It is translated as CASSSGPTRNPDTQYF.

The V gene is TRBV6-6, the J gene TRBJ1-5; D call uncertain. CDR1 is MNHNY, CDR2 SVGAGI, per germline (reference sequence). The CDR3 loop spans 13 amino acids. Trimming took 8 bases from V and 3 from J, leaving 11 bases between them. The CDR3 DNA sequence: TGTGCCAGCGGTGGGCAGGCCAATCAGCCCCAGCATTTT. Encoded protein: CASGGQANQPQHF.